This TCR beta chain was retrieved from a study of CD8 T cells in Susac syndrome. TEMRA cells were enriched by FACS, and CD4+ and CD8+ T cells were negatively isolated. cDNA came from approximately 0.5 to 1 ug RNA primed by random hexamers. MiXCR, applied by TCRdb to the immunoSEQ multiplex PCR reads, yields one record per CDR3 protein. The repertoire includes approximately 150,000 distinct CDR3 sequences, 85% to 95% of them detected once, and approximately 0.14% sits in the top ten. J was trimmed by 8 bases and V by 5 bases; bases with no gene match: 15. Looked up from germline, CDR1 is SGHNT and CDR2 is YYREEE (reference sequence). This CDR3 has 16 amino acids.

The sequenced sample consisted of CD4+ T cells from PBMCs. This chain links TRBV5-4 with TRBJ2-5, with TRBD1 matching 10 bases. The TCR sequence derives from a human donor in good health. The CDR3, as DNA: TGTGCCAGCAGTGGCCCGACAGGGGGCGCGGTGGTAACCCAGTACTTC. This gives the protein CASSGPTGGAVVTQYF.